A selection of T cell receptor beta chains follows, all from one sample in a study of OX40 agonist ivuxolimab in advanced cancers. Here immunoSEQ multiplex PCR was the method, and the copy in TCRdb shows in-frame clones only, minus some. Of some 50,000 clones in the sample, roughly 94% were seen once. Source: CD4+ or CD8+ T cells sorted from blood, taken in a trial of the OX40 agonist ivuxolimab. These TCRs come from an adult with an advanced solid tumor such as melanoma, head and neck, liver or kidney cancer. The CDR3 runs from the conserved cysteine through the conserved F or W. The D gene is left open where the match is weak. A clone size is listed for some rows: how often the clone was seen (once, few, many), or a class if it is expanded.

size | J | D | V | DNA | CDR3
NA | TRBJ2-1 | NA | TRBV30 | TGTGCCTGGGGATTACCCCATGTCAGGTACAATGAGCAGTTCTTC | CAWGLPHVRYNEQFF
once | TRBJ1-2 | NA | TRBV30 | TGTGCCTGGAGTATAGACACGTTTGGGGATGGCTACACCTTC | CAWSIDTFGDGYTF
NA | TRBJ2-7 | TRBD2 | TRBV6-6 | TGTGCCAGCAGTTGGGGCTGGGGCGGGAGGGCGAATGAGCAGTACTTC | CASSWGWGGRANEQYF
NA | TRBJ2-7 | NA | TRBV28 | TGTGCCAGCAGTGTCGGGACGGGATCGTCCTACGAGCAGTACTTC | CASSVGTGSSYEQYF
NA | TRBJ2-1 | TRBD2 | TRBV5-5 | TGTGCCAGCAGCCCCCAGCTAGCGGGAGACTACAATGAGCAGTTCTTC | CASSPQLAGDYNEQFF
NA | TRBJ2-6 | NA | TRBV9 | TGTGCCAGCAGGGCTGGGACACTCCTCTCTGGGGCCAACGTCCTGACTTTC | CASRAGTLLSGANVLTF
NA | TRBJ2-5 | TRBD1 | TRBV7-3 | TGTGCCAGCAGCTTAATATGTTATAGGGACAGGGGGCGGGAGACCCAGTACTTC | CASSLICYRDRGRETQYF
NA | TRBJ2-7 | NA | TRBV7-9 | TGTGCCAGCAGCTTAAACAGCTACGAGCAGTACTTC | CASSLNSYEQYF
NA | TRBJ2-7 | TRBD2 | TRBV5-1 | TGCGCCAGCAGCCCTAGCGGGATCTCCTACGAGCAGTACTTC | CASSPSGISYEQYF
NA | TRBJ2-7 | NA | TRBV9 | TGTGCCAGCAGCACCGGACAGTGGGGCGCCTACGAGCAGTACTTC | CASSTGQWGAYEQYF
NA | TRBJ2-1 | NA | TRBV20-1 | TGCAGTGTAGGTTGGAGGGAGCAGTTCTTC | CSVGWREQFF
NA | TRBJ2-3 | NA | TRBV6-5 | TGTGCCAGCAGACCTGGGGCTAGCACAGATACGCAGTATTTT | CASRPGASTDTQYF
once | TRBJ2-1 | NA | TRBV2 | TGTGCCAGCTATGGCTTCTACAATGAGCAGTTCTTC | CASYGFYNEQFF
NA | TRBJ2-1 | NA | TRBV27 | TGTGCCAGCAGTTTATACAATGAGCAGTTCTTC | CASSLYNEQFF
NA | TRBJ2-7 | NA | TRBV5-4 | TGTGCCAGCAGCCCGGGCCTCGAGTACGAGCAGTACTTC | CASSPGLEYEQYF
NA | TRBJ2-3 | TRBD1 | TRBV5-1 | TGCGCCAGCAGCGAAGAGGGGGCGCCTTGGACAGATACGCAGTATTTT | CASSEEGAPWTDTQYF
NA | TRBJ2-2 | TRBD2 | TRBV29-1 | TGCAGCGTTGCCCCTAGCGGGAGTCACACCGGGGAGCTGTTTTTT | CSVAPSGSHTGELFF
once | TRBJ2-7 | TRBD1 | TRBV6-5 | TGTGCCAGCAGTTCGGGACAGGGAGTTACCTACGAGCAGTACTTC | CASSSGQGVTYEQYF
NA | TRBJ2-7 | TRBD2 | TRBV9 | TGTGCCAGCAGCGTAGCCCAAGGCTCCAGCGGGAGCTCCTACGAGCAGTACTTC | CASSVAQGSSGSSYEQYF
once | TRBJ2-2 | TRBD2 | TRBV2 | TGTGCCAGCAGTGGGGGGACTAACGTCAACACCGGGGAGCTGTTTTTT | CASSGGTNVNTGELFF
NA | TRBJ1-2 | NA | TRBV5-4 | TGTGCCAGCAAGAACGACAGGAACTATGGCTACACCTTC | CASKNDRNYGYTF
NA | TRBJ2-1 | NA | TRBV4-3 | TGCGCCAGCAGCCAAGGCTCAAGAAGCTCCTACAATGAGCAGTTCTTC | CASSQGSRSSYNEQFF
NA | TRBJ2-7 | NA | TRBV6-5 | TGTGCCAGCAAAGGTAGCGGTGGCTACGAGCAGTACTTC | CASKGSGGYEQYF
once | TRBJ2-1 | NA | TRBV4-1 | TGCGCCAGCAGCCAAGATTCCCCCCGTGAGCAGTTCTTC | CASSQDSPREQFF
NA | TRBJ2-7 | TRBD1 | TRBV19 | TGTGCCAGTAGTATGTCCGGGACAGGTTCGTGGGGTGAGCAGTACTTC | CASSMSGTGSWGEQYF
once | TRBJ2-7 | NA | TRBV5-6 | TGTGCCAGCAGCCCCGGGCCTCATGGCGAGCAGTACTTC | CASSPGPHGEQYF
NA | TRBJ2-7 | NA | TRBV27 | TGTGCCAGCAGTTTAGCCGGAGGGGGCACCAACGAGCAGTACTTC | CASSLAGGGTNEQYF